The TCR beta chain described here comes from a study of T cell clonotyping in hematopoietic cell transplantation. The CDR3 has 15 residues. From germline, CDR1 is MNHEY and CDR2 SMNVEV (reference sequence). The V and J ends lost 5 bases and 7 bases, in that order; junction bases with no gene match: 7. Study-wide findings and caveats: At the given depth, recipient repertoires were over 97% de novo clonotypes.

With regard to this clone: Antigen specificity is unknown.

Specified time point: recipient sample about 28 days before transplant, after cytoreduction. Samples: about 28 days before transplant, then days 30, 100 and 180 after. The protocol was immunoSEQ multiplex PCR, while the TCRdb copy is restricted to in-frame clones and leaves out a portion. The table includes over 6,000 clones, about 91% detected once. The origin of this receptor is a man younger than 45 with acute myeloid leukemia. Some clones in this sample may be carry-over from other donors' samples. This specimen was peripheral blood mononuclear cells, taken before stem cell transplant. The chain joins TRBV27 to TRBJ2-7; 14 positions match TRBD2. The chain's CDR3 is CASSPRLAGGGEQYF. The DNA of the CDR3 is TGTGCCAGCAGTCCAAGACTAGCGGGAGGGGGTGAGCAGTACTTC.